The 8 T cell receptor beta chains given below trace back to one sample, sequenced in a study of T cells in Graves' hyperthyroidism and ophthalmopathy. Amplified regions were TCR beta CDR3 sequences from RNA transcripts. A first-round RT-PCR of the TCR CDR3 used the HTBI primer set. TCRdb analysed the multiplex PCR reads with MiXCR anew, one entry per CDR3 protein. The data show over 650,000 distinct CDR3 sequences, 45% seen once. The sequenced sample was peripheral blood or thyroid tissue (not recorded which). These receptors all stem from an adult man with Graves' disease, either hyperthyroidism or ophthalmopathy (not recorded which).

The chain joins TRBV6-5 to TRBJ1-2; tentative D call: TRBD1 (5 bases). The V gene lost 0 bases and the J gene lost 8 bases, with 13 bases spanning the gap. CDR1 and CDR2 from the germline V gene are MNHEY and SVGAGI. The CDR3 is 14 amino acids. The chain's CDR3 is CASSYSTSGKGYTF. The CDR3 nucleotides are TGTGCCAGCAGTTACTCGACGTCAGGGAAGGGCTACACCTTC.

This clonotype has a count of ten or more. The chain carries TRBV9 and TRBJ1-5; 7 positions agree with TRBD1. This CDR3 is built from 15 residues. J lost 7 bases, V lost 4 bases, and 11 bases had no gene match. CDR1 is SGDLS and CDR2 is YYNGEE in the germline V gene. CDR3 sequence reads: CASSPGAGGNQPQHF. DNA of the CDR3: TGTGCCAGCAGCCCTGGGGCAGGGGGTAACCAGCCCCAGCATTTT.

This clonotype has a handful of counts. The chain has TRBV20-1 and TRBJ1-2; D is ambiguous. This CDR3 has 13 amino acids. Germline V gives CDR1 DFQATT, CDR2 SNEGSKA (reference sequence). With 0 bases removed from V and 2 bases from J, the gap between germline ends came to 7 bases. The CDR3 sequence: CSAREVTNYGYTF. CDR3 bases: TGCAGTGCTAGAGAGGTCACAAACTATGGCTACACCTTC.

This chain joins TRBV7-2 and TRBJ1-1; 12 nucleotides agree with TRBD1. V trimming: 6 bases; J trimming: 6 bases; junction bases outside the gene matches: 8. The germline CDR1 and CDR2 sequences are SGHTA and FQGNSA. The CDR3 covers 15 residues. For the CDR3, the DNA is TGTGCCAGCAGGCACGGGACAGGGGGCAGTGCTGAAGCTTTCTTT. It specifies CASRHGTGGSAEAFF.

J is TRBJ2-7 and V is TRBV7-9; 7 bases match TRBD1. Germline CDR1 reads SEHNR; CDR2 reads FQNEAQ (reference sequence). V lost 8 bases to trimming and J lost 2 bases; unmatched junction nucleotides: 9. The CDR3 runs to 14 residues. In nucleotides, the CDR3 is TGTGCCAGCGCCGGGACAGCCCGGGCCTACGAGCAGTACTTC. This codes for CASAGTARAYEQYF.

The rearrangement links TRBV2 to TRBJ2-7; D uncertain. The CDR3 has 14 residues. Trimming shortened V by 6 bases and J by 2 bases, and 14 bases separated the two germline ends. The germline V gene has CDR1 SNHLY and CDR2 FYNNEI. The CDR3 bases are TGTGCCAGCAGCGGGTCCGGGCCCACCTACGAGCAGTACTTC. Translation gives CASSGSGPTYEQYF.

This clonotype was found a few times. The rearrangement joins TRBV12-3 or TRBV12-4 to TRBJ2-5, with a weak D call TRBD2 (5 bases). V lost 5 bases and J lost 5, with 12 bases in between. CDR3 length equals 13 residues. CDR3 region: CASSERGGETQYF. The DNA for the CDR3 is TGTGCCAGCAGTGAAAGAGGCGGGGAGACCCAGTACTTC.

The V and J genes are TRBV28 and TRBJ1-1, with D uncertain. V was trimmed by 8 bases and J by 7 bases, leaving 20 bases between them. The CDR3 is made up of 14 amino acids. In germline, CDR1 is MDHEN, CDR2 SYDVKM. CDR3 in DNA: TGTGCCAGCCGATATCATGAGGGTACGGATGAAGCTTTCTTT. Residues: CASRYHEGTDEAFF.